Listed below are T cell receptor beta chains from one sample, sequenced in a study of blood T cell repertoires in COVID-19. The assay was immunoSEQ multiplex PCR, and TCRdb's table has in-frame clones only and misses some. The profile shows about 310,000 clones, approximately 86% of them singletons. The specimen was peripheral blood. The receptors were gathered from a man aged 65-85 years with acute or convalescent COVID-19. The CDR3 runs from the conserved cysteine through the conserved F or W. Fields, in order: J gene, D gene, V gene, clone size, CDR3 length, CDR3 DNA, CDR3 protein. The D gene is left open where the match is weak. Size tells how often a clone was seen (once, few, many) or the class of an expanded clone, and some rows leave it out.

J: TRBJ2-7
D: TRBD2
V: TRBV4-3
size: -
length: 14
DNA: TGCGCCAGCAGCCAAGAACCGGGGGGAAACGAGCAGTACTTC
CDR3: CASSQEPGGNEQYF

J: TRBJ2-7
D: TRBD1
V: TRBV6-2/TRBV6-3
size: -
length: 16
DNA: TGTGCCAGCACCCCCGTACTGGGACAGGGGGTCTACGAGCAGTACTTC
CDR3: CASTPVLGQGVYEQYF

J: TRBJ1-2
D: TRBD1
V: TRBV2
size: -
length: 13
DNA: TGTGCCAGCAGAGAAGGGACAGACTATGGCTACACCTTC
CDR3: CASREGTDYGYTF

J: TRBJ2-3
D: TRBD2
V: TRBV30
size: -
length: 16
DNA: TGTGCCTGGAAGGGGGTCGGCGGGGGGGCCGTAGATACGCAGTATTTT
CDR3: CAWKGVGGGAVDTQYF

J: TRBJ2-1
D: TRBD1
V: TRBV27
size: -
length: 15
DNA: TGTGCCAGCAGGCCACCGGGACAGAACTACAATGAGCAGTTCTTC
CDR3: CASRPPGQNYNEQFF

J: TRBJ1-1
D: TRBD1
V: TRBV29-1
size: -
length: 12
DNA: TGCAGCTTTGACAGGGGGCAGGGTGAAGCTTTCTTT
CDR3: CSFDRGQGEAFF

J: TRBJ2-3
D: -
V: TRBV7-8
size: once
length: 14
DNA: TGTGCCAGCAGCTTAAGGACTGCCACAGATACGCAGTATTTT
CDR3: CASSLRTATDTQYF

J: TRBJ2-6
D: -
V: TRBV10-3
size: -
length: 15
DNA: TGTGCCATCAGTTGGGCCAACTCTGGGGCCAACGTCCTGACTTTC
CDR3: CAISWANSGANVLTF

J: TRBJ2-3
D: TRBD2
V: TRBV7-3
size: -
length: 14
DNA: TGTGCCAGCAGCCGCGGGGGGGCCCAGGATACGCAGTATTTT
CDR3: CASSRGGAQDTQYF

J: TRBJ1-5
D: -
V: TRBV2
size: once
length: 14
DNA: TGTGCCAGCACGGGAGGTAATAGCAATCAGCCCCAGCATTTT
CDR3: CASTGGNSNQPQHF

J: TRBJ2-5
D: -
V: TRBV28
size: -
length: 13
DNA: TGTGCCAGCAGTTTCAGGGGACAAGAGACCCAGTACTTC
CDR3: CASSFRGQETQYF

J: TRBJ1-6
D: -
V: TRBV9
size: -
length: 15
DNA: TGTGCCAGCAGCGTAGAAGACAGGTCTAATTCACCCCTCCACTTT
CDR3: CASSVEDRSNSPLHF

J: TRBJ1-2
D: TRBD1
V: TRBV14
size: -
length: 15
DNA: TGTGCCAGCAGCCGGACCAGGACAGGGGGCCCTGGCTACACCTTC
CDR3: CASSRTRTGGPGYTF

J: TRBJ1-4
D: TRBD1
V: TRBV5-5
size: -
length: 15
DNA: TGTGCCAGCGGACACCTGACAGGGTATAATGAAAAACTGTTTTTT
CDR3: CASGHLTGYNEKLFF

J: TRBJ2-7
D: TRBD1
V: TRBV11-2
size: -
length: 14
DNA: TGTGCCAGCAGCCCGAGGACAGGGTCTTACGAGCAGTACTTC
CDR3: CASSPRTGSYEQYF

J: TRBJ2-7
D: TRBD1
V: TRBV28
size: -
length: 15
DNA: TGTGCCAGCAGTATCTCGACAGGGTCATCTTACGAGCAGTACTTC
CDR3: CASSISTGSSYEQYF

J: TRBJ1-1
D: -
V: TRBV7-9
size: -
length: 14
DNA: TGTGCCAGCAGCTCCCGGACAGCTAACACTGAAGCTTTCTTT
CDR3: CASSSRTANTEAFF

J: TRBJ1-6
D: -
V: TRBV6-5
size: -
length: 14
DNA: TGTGCCAGCAGTTACTCGGGTTTCGGGGCACCCCTCCACTTT
CDR3: CASSYSGFGAPLHF

J: TRBJ2-5
D: TRBD2
V: TRBV5-4
size: -
length: 15
DNA: TGTGCCAGCAGCCGACTAGCGAACAACCAAGAGACCCAGTACTTC
CDR3: CASSRLANNQETQYF

J: TRBJ1-1
D: -
V: TRBV14
size: -
length: 12
DNA: TGTGCCAGCAGCCCAGGTGGAACTGAAGCTTTCTTT
CDR3: CASSPGGTEAFF

J: TRBJ2-1
D: -
V: TRBV5-6
size: -
length: 12
DNA: TGTGCCAGCAGCTGGGGGGACAATGAGCAGTTCTTC
CDR3: CASSWGDNEQFF

J: TRBJ2-6
D: -
V: TRBV9
size: -
length: 16
DNA: TGTGCCAGCAGCGTACGAAGCCTCTCTGGGGCCAACGTCCTGACTTTC
CDR3: CASSVRSLSGANVLTF

J: TRBJ2-7
D: TRBD2
V: TRBV18
size: once
length: 13
DNA: TGTGCCAGCTCACCCGGGAGGGGCTACGAGCAGTACTTC
CDR3: CASSPGRGYEQYF

J: TRBJ2-2
D: -
V: TRBV29-1
size: once
length: 14
DNA: TGCAGCGTTGAAGAAGACAGGGACTCCGGGGAGCTGTTTTTT
CDR3: CSVEEDRDSGELFF

J: TRBJ2-7
D: -
V: TRBV29-1
size: -
length: 16
DNA: TGCAGCGTTGTCCCGAGGGGGACAAACCTCTCCTACGAGCAGTACTTC
CDR3: CSVVPRGTNLSYEQYF

J: TRBJ1-6
D: -
V: TRBV3-1/TRBV3-2
size: -
length: 16
DNA: TGTGCCAGCAGCCCACGAGGGGCGGGGGCCGGATCGGCCCTCCACTTT
CDR3: CASSPRGAGAGSALHF

J: TRBJ2-1
D: TRBD2
V: TRBV28
size: once
length: 15
DNA: TGTGCCAGCAGTTCCTCCGGACTAGCGGCCGATGAGCAGTTCTTC
CDR3: CASSSSGLAADEQFF

J: TRBJ1-4
D: TRBD1
V: TRBV7-9
size: -
length: 15
DNA: TGTGCCAGCAGCTTAGGATCCAGGGGGGCGGAAAAACTGTTTTTT
CDR3: CASSLGSRGAEKLFF

J: TRBJ1-1
D: -
V: TRBV5-1
size: -
length: 13
DNA: TGCGCCAGCAGCTTGACAGGGAACACTGAAGCTTTCTTT
CDR3: CASSLTGNTEAFF

J: TRBJ2-1
D: TRBD2
V: TRBV5-6
size: -
length: 15
DNA: TGTGCCAGCAGCTTGGCCGGGAGGGGACCTCATGAGCAGTTCTTC
CDR3: CASSLAGRGPHEQFF

J: TRBJ1-3
D: -
V: TRBV23-1
size: -
length: 16
DNA: TGCGCCAGCAGTCAACGTAGCCAGGGGCTTGGAAACACCATATATTTT
CDR3: CASSQRSQGLGNTIYF

J: TRBJ2-3
D: -
V: TRBV7-3
size: -
length: 13
DNA: TGTGCCAGCAGCTTAACGAGAAGTGGTACGCAGTATTTT
CDR3: CASSLTRSGTQYF

J: TRBJ2-3
D: TRBD2
V: TRBV7-9
size: -
length: 14
DNA: TGTGCCAGCAGGCGGACTAGCGGGGCAGATACGCAGTATTTT
CDR3: CASRRTSGADTQYF

J: TRBJ1-2
D: -
V: TRBV7-2
size: -
length: 14
DNA: TGTGCCAGCAGCTCCGCCGACACCCCAATAGGCTACACCTTC
CDR3: CASSSADTPIGYTF

J: TRBJ1-1
D: -
V: TRBV7-3
size: -
length: 13
DNA: TGTGCCAGCAGCCAAACGGGGGGGACTGAAGCTTTCTTT
CDR3: CASSQTGGTEAFF

J: TRBJ2-7
D: -
V: TRBV5-8
size: -
length: 13
DNA: TGTGCCAGCAGCTTTAGGTCCGAGGACAGGCAGTACTTC
CDR3: CASSFRSEDRQYF

J: TRBJ1-1
D: TRBD1
V: TRBV28
size: -
length: 15
DNA: TGTGCCAGCAGTAAACCGACAGGGCCTTACACTGAAGCTTTCTTT
CDR3: CASSKPTGPYTEAFF

J: TRBJ2-1
D: -
V: TRBV29-1
size: -
length: 14
DNA: TGCAGCGTTGCCGGAGAGAGCTCCTACAATGAGCAGTTCTTC
CDR3: CSVAGESSYNEQFF

J: TRBJ1-1
D: -
V: TRBV6-6
size: -
length: 14
DNA: TGTGCCAGCAGTTACCAAAGGGCAGGGTCTGAAGCTTTCTTT
CDR3: CASSYQRAGSEAFF

J: TRBJ1-1
D: TRBD1
V: TRBV4-3
size: once
length: 14
DNA: TGCGCCAGCAGCCACCGGGACAGGGACACTGAAGCTTTCTTT
CDR3: CASSHRDRDTEAFF

J: TRBJ2-1
D: -
V: TRBV12-3/TRBV12-4
size: -
length: 11
DNA: TGTGCCAGCGGGGAGAGCAATATTCAGTTCTTC
CDR3: CASGESNIQFF

J: TRBJ2-2
D: -
V: TRBV11-1
size: -
length: 14
DNA: TGTGCCAGCAGTGATAGTAGGGGCACCGGGGAGCTGTTTTTT
CDR3: CASSDSRGTGELFF

J: TRBJ2-3
D: -
V: TRBV29-1
size: -
length: 16
DNA: TGCAGCGTCGTCCAATACCGGACAGCTAGCACAGATACGCAGTATTTT
CDR3: CSVVQYRTASTDTQYF

J: TRBJ2-7
D: -
V: TRBV7-9
size: -
length: 15
DNA: TGTGCCAGCAGCTCACTAAGCACAGGGACCTACGAGCAGTACTTC
CDR3: CASSSLSTGTYEQYF

J: TRBJ1-1
D: -
V: TRBV20-1
size: -
length: 13
DNA: TGCAGTGCTAGTTCAGAGGGAAACACTGAAGCTTTCTTT
CDR3: CSASSEGNTEAFF

J: TRBJ2-1
D: -
V: TRBV6-5
size: -
length: 15
DNA: TGTGCCAGCAGTTACTCTGCAGGGGACTACAATGAGCAGTTCTTC
CDR3: CASSYSAGDYNEQFF

J: TRBJ1-4
D: TRBD1
V: TRBV28
size: once
length: 14
DNA: TGTGCCAGCAGACTCCCGGGACAGGCTGTAAAACTGTTTTTT
CDR3: CASRLPGQAVKLFF

J: TRBJ2-7
D: TRBD2
V: TRBV29-1
size: few
length: 11
DNA: TGCAGCGTTGACAGCGGGGGTCGGAAGTACTTC
CDR3: CSVDSGGRKYF

J: TRBJ2-7
D: TRBD2
V: TRBV4-2
size: -
length: 16
DNA: TGTGCCAGCAGCCAAGATTTGGCTAGCGGAATGTACGAGCAGTACTTC
CDR3: CASSQDLASGMYEQYF

J: TRBJ2-2
D: TRBD2
V: TRBV3-1/TRBV3-2
size: -
length: 21
DNA: TGTGCCAGCAGCCAAGACGAGAGGGGATTTAGTAGCGGGAGGGCCGGCGGGGAGCTGTTTTTT
CDR3: CASSQDERGFSSGRAGGELFF

J: TRBJ2-1
D: -
V: TRBV19
size: -
length: 16
DNA: TGTGCCAGTACCCCCACGGCGGGCCCTCGATCGAGTGAGCAGTTCTTC
CDR3: CASTPTAGPRSSEQFF

J: TRBJ2-7
D: TRBD1
V: TRBV11-2
size: few
length: 15
DNA: TGTGCCAGCAGCCGCGGGACAGGGGGCCTTTACGAGCAGTACTTC
CDR3: CASSRGTGGLYEQYF

J: TRBJ1-2
D: -
V: TRBV4-1
size: -
length: 15
DNA: TGCGCCAGCAGCCAAGATCCCGGAGGGGAATATGGCTACACCTTC
CDR3: CASSQDPGGEYGYTF